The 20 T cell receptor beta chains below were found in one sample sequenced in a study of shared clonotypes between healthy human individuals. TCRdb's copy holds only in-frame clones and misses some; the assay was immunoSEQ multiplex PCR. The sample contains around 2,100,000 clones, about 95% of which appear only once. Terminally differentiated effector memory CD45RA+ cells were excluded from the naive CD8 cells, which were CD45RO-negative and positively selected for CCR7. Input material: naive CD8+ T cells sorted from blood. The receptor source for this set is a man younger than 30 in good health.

The CDR3 loop is CASMWTANTEAFF. Written as DNA, the CDR3 is TGTGCCAGCATGTGGACGGCGAACACTGAAGCTTTCTTT. This rearrangement joins TRBV6-6 to TRBJ1-1; D ambiguous. Trimming removed 7 bases at V and 1 base at J, with 10 bases between. CDR1 and CDR2 (germline): MNHNY, SVGAGI (reference sequence). This CDR3 contains 13 residues.

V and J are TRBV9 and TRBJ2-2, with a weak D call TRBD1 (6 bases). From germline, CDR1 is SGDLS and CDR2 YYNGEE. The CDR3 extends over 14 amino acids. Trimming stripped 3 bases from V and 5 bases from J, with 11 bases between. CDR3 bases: TGTGCCAGCAGCGCCCCGGACAGTACCGGGGAGCTGTTTTTT. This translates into CASSAPDSTGELFF. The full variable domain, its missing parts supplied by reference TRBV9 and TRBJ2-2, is DSGVTQTPKHLITATGQRVTLRCSPRSGDLSVYWYQQSLDQGLQFLIQYYNGEERAKGNILERFSAQQFPDLHSELNLSSLELGDSALYFCASSAPDSTGELFFGEGSRLTVL.

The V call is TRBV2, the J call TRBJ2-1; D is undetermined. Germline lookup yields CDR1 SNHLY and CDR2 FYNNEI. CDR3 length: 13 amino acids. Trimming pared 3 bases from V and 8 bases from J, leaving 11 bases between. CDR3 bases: TGTGCCAGCAGTGATGACCCAGTGGATGAGCAGTTCTTC. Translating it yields CASSDDPVDEQFF.

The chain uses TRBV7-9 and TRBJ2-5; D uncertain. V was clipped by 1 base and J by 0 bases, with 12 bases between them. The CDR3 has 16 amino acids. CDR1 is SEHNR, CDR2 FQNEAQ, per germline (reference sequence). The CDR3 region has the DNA TGTGCCAGCAGCTTAGTCGTTAGCACCGACCAAGAGACCCAGTACTTC. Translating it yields CASSLVVSTDQETQYF.

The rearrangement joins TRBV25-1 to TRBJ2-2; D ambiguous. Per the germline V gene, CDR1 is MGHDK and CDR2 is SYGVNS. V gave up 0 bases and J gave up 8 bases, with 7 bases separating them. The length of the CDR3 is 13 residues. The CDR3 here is CASSEYIQGELFF. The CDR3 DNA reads TGTGCCAGCAGTGAATATATCCAGGGGGAGCTGTTTTTT.

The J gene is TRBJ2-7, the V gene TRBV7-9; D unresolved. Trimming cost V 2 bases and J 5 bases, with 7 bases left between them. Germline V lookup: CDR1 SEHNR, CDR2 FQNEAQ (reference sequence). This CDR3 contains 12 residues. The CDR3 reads CASSLWVDEQYF. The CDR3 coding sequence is TGTGCCAGCAGCTTATGGGTGGACGAGCAGTACTTC.

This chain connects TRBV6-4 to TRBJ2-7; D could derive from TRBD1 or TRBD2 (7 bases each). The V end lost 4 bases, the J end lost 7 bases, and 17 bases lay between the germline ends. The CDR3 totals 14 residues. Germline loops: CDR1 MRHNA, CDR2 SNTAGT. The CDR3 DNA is TGTGCCAGCAGTGTCAGGGGGGGGGTCGAGGAGCAGTACTTC. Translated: CASSVRGGVEEQYF.

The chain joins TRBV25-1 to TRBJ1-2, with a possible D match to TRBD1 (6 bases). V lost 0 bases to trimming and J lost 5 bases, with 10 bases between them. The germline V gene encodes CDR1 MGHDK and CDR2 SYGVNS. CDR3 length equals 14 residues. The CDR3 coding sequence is TGTGCCAGCAGTGAATACGAAGGGGGATATGGCTACACCTTC. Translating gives CASSEYEGGYGYTF.

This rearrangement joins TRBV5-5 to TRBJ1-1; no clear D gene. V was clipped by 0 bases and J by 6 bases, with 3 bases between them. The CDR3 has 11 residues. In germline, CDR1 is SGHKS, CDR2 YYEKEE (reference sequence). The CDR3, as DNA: TGTGCCAGCAGCTTGGCTGCTGAAGCTTTCTTT. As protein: CASSLAAEAFF.

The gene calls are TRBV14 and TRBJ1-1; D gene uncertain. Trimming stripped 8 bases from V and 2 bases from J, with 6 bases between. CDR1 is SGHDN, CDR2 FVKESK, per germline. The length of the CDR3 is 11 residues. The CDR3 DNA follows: TGTGCCAGCGGTTATAACACTGAAGCTTTCTTT. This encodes CASGYNTEAFF.

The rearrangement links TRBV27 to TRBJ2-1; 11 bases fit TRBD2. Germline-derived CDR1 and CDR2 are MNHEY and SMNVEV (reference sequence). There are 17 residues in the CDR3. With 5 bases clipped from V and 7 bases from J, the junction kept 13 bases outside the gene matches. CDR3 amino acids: CASSLTQTSGSLNEQFF. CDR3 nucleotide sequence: TGTGCCAGCAGTCTGACTCAAACTAGCGGGAGTCTGAATGAGCAGTTCTTC.

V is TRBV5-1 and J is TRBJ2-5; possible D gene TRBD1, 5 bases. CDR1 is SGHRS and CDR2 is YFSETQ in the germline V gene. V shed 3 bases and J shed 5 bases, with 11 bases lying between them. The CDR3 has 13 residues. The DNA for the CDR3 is TGCGCCAGCAGCTCGCTTGGGGCGGAGACCCAGTACTTC. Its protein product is CASSSLGAETQYF.

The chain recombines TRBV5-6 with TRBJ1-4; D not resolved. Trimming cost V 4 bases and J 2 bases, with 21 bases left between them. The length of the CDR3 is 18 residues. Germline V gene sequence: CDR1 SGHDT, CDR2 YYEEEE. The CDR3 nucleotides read TGTGCCAGCAGCCTGGAAGGACGGCCCACCCCCACTAATGAAAAACTGTTTTTT. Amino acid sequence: CASSLEGRPTPTNEKLFF.

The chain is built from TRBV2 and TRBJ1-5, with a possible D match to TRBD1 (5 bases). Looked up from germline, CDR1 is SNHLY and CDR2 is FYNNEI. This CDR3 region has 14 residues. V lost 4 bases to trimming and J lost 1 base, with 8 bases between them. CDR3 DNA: TGTGCCAGCAGTGGGACATGGAGCAATCAGCCCCAGCATTTT. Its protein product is CASSGTWSNQPQHF.

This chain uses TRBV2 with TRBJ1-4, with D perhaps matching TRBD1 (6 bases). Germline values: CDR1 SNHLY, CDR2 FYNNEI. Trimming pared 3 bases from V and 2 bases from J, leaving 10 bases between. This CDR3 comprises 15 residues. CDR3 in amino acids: CASSDQGITNEKLFF. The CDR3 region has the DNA TGTGCCAGCAGTGACCAGGGGATTACTAATGAAAAACTGTTTTTT.

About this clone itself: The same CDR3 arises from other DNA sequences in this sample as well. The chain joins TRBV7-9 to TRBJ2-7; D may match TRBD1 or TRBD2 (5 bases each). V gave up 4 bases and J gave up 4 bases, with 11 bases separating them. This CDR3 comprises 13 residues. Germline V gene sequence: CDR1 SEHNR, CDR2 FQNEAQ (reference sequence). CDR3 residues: CASSWDGGYEQYF. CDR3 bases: TGTGCCAGCAGCTGGGACGGAGGATACGAGCAGTACTTC. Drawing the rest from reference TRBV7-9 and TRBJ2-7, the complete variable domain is DTGVSQNPRHKITKRGQNVTFRCDPISEHNRLYWYRQTLGQGPEFLTYFQNEAQLEKSRLLSDRFSAERPKGSFSTLEIQRTEQGDSAMYLCASSWDGGYEQYFGPGTRLTVT.

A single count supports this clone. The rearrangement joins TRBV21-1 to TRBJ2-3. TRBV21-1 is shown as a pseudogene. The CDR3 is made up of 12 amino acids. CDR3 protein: CASAVSTDTQYF. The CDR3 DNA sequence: TGTGCCAGCGCCGTTAGCACAGATACGCAGTATTTT.

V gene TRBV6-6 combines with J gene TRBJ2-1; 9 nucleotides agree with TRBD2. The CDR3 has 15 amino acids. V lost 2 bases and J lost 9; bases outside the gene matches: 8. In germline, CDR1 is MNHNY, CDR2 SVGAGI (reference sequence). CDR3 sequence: CASSYGAGGPGEQFF. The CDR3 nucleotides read TGTGCCAGCAGTTACGGGGCGGGAGGGCCAGGTGAGCAGTTCTTC.

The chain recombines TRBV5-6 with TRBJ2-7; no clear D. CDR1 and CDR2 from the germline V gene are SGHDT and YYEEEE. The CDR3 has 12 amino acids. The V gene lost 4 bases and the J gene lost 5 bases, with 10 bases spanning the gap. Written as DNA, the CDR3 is TGTGCCAGCAGCCTGACGTCCCACGAGCAGTACTTC. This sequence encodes CASSLTSHEQYF.

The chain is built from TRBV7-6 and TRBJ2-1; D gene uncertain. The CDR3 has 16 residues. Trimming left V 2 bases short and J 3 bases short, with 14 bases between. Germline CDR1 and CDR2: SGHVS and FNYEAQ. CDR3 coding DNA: TGTGCCAGCAGCTTATTTGATACGGACGGCTACAATGAGCAGTTCTTC. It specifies CASSLFDTDGYNEQFF.